This TCR beta chain derives from a study of vaccination effects on CD4 cells after COVID-19. Across the study: IL-2 at 10 IU/ml and peptides at 9.5 to 10 ug/ml were added to cultured PBMC, more than 1.5 million per well.

A word on this clone: No antigen is known for it.

The repertoire was sequenced with immunoSEQ multiplex PCR; TCRdb's copy has only in-frame clones and lacks some. In the table there are 45,000 to 60,000 clones, 60% to 85% of which are singletons. Culturing for about 9 days preceded CD4+ T cell isolation. All vaccine recipients tested negative for nucleocapsid antibodies and had never contracted SARS-CoV-2 infection. Cultures received IL-2 medium that replaced half the medium on days 3 and 7. V was shortened by 0 bases and J by 5 bases, with 20 bases between the two germline ends. CDR3 length: 17 amino acids. Looked up from germline, CDR1 is SGHRS and CDR2 is YFSETQ. Regarding the study as a whole: In vaccinees who were healthy, merely 1 out of 255 vaccine-induced clones cross-reacted with common cold coronaviruses.

This sample comprised CD4+ T cells from PBMCs cultured without peptide, obtained before COVID-19 vaccination. The TCR sequence derives from a human donor who received a COVID-19 vaccine. This sequence joins TRBV5-1 and TRBJ2-5, with D possibly matching TRBD1 (5 bases). The CDR3 DNA reads as TGCGCCAGCAGCTTGGGGGTCAGGGTCGGTTCGGGTGAGACCCAGTACTTC. This gives the protein CASSLGVRVGSGETQYF.